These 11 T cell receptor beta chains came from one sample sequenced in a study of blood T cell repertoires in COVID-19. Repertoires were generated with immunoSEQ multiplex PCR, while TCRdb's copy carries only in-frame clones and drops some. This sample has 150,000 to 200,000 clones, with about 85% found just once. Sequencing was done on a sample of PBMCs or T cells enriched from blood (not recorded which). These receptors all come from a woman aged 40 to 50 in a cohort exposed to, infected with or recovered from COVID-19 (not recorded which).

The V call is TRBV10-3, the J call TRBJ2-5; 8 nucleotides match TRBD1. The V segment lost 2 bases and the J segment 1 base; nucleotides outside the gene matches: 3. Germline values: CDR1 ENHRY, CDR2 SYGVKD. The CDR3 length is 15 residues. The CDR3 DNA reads TGTGCCATCAGTGAGCAGGGGGCGTCCCAAGAGACCCAGTACTTC. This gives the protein CAISEQGASQETQYF.

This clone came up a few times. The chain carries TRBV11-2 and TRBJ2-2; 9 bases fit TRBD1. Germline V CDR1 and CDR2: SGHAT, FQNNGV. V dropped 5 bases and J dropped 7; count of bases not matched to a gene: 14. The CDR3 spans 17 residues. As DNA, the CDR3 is TGTGCCAGCAGCCCCTTGGGGGGGACAGGGTCGGTCGGGGAGCTGTTTTTT. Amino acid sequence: CASSPLGGTGSVGELFF.

CDR3 bases: TGTGCCAGCAGCTTGGGGGACGTTCGGGACAGTTGGAATCAGCCCCAGCATTTT. This encodes CASSLGDVRDSWNQPQHF. The rearrangement links TRBV5-5 to TRBJ1-5, with 7 bases that match TRBD1. Germline loops: CDR1 SGHKS, CDR2 YYEKEE (reference sequence). The ends lost 0 bases at V and 4 bases at J; junction bases unmatched: 13. The length of the CDR3 is 18 residues.

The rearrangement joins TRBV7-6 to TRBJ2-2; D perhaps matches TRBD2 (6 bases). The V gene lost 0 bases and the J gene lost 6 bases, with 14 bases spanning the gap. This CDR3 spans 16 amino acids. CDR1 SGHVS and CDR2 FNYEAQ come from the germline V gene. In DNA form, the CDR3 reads TGTGCCAGCAGCTTAGCAGTCCGGGGGACGGCCGGGGAGCTGTTTTTT. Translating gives CASSLAVRGTAGELFF.

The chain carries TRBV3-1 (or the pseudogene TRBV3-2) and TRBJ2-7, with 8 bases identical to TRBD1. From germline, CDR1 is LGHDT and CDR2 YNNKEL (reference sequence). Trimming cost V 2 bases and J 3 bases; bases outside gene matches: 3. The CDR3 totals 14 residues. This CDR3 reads CASSQSGQGYEQYF. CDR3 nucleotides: TGTGCCAGCAGCCAATCAGGACAGGGCTACGAGCAGTACTTC.

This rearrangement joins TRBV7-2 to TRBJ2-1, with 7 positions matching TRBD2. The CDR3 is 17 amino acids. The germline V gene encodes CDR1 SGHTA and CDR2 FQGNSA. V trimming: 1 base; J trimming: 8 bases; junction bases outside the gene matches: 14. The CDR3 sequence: CTSSLVVGGRAADEQFF. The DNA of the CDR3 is TGTACCAGCAGCTTAGTCGTTGGTGGGAGGGCCGCAGATGAGCAGTTCTTC.

CDR3 sequence reads: CASRKQGAVKNQPQHF. The CDR3 bases are TGTGCCAGCAGGAAACAGGGGGCGGTTAAAAATCAGCCCCAGCATTTT. The chain recombines TRBV27 with TRBJ1-5, with 9 bases that match TRBD1. J was trimmed by 4 bases and V by 6 bases; bases with no gene match: 10. The CDR3 sequence is 16 residues long. Germline values: CDR1 MNHEY, CDR2 SMNVEV (reference sequence).

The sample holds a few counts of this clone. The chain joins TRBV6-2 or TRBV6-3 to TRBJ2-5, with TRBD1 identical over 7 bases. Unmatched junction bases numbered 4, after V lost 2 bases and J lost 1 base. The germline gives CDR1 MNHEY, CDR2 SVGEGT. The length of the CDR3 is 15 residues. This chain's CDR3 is CASSYLGTVQETQYF. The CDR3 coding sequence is TGTGCCAGCAGTTACCTCGGGACAGTCCAAGAGACCCAGTACTTC.

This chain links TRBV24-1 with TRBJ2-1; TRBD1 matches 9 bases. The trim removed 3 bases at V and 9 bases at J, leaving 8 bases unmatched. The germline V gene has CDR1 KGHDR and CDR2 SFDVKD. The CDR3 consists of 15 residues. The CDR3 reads CATSDRGQGIAEQFF. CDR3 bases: TGTGCCACCAGTGATCGAGGACAGGGGATTGCTGAGCAGTTCTTC.

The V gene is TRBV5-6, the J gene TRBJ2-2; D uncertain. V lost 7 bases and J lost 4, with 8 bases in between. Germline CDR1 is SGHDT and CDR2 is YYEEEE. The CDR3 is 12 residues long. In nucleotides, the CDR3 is TGTGCCAGCGGCCAGGTCACCGGGGAGCTGTTTTTT. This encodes CASGQVTGELFF.

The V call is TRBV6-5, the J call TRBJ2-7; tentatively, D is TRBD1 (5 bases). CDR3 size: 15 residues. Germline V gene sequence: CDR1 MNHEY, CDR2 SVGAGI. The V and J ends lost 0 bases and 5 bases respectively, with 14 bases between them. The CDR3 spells CASSYSTRAWNEQYF. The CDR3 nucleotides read TGTGCCAGCAGTTACTCGACCAGGGCTTGGAACGAGCAGTACTTC.